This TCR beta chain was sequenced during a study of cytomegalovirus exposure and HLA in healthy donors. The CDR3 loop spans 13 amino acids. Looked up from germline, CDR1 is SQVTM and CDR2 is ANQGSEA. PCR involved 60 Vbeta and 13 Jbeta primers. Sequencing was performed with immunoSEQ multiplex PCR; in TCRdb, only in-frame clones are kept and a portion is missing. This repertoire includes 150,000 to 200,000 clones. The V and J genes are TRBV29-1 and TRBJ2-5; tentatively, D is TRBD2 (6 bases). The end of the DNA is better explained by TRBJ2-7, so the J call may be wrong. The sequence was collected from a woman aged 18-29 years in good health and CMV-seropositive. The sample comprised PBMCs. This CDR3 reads CSVEDRETYEQYF. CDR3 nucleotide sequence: TGCAGCGTTGAAGATCGGGAGACCTACGAGCAGTACTTC.